This record concerns one TCR beta chain sequence. Profiling relied on immunoSEQ multiplex PCR, and the TCRdb table lists in-frame clones only, not all of them. The sample has 150,000 to 180,000 clones, 65% to 90% seen once; the top ten hold approximately 20%. The sample belongs to a study of cytomegalovirus exposure and HLA in healthy donors. The overall study: Later analysis reported that the 110 or so validation repertoires shared the platform of the 650 to 700 first-cohort repertoires.

This CDR3 spans 16 amino acids. The germline gives CDR1 SQVTM, CDR2 ANQGSEA. With 4 bases clipped from V and 9 bases from J, the junction kept 15 bases outside the gene matches. The chain is built from TRBV29-1 and TRBJ2-1; TRBD2 aligns across 10 bases. This receptor was identified in a man in his late teens or twenties in good health and CMV-seropositive. The specimen was PBMCs. The CDR3 DNA follows: TGCAGCGTTGCCCCCGTAGCGGGAGGAATGTCGATTGAGCAGTTCTTC. Translation: CSVAPVAGGMSIEQFF.